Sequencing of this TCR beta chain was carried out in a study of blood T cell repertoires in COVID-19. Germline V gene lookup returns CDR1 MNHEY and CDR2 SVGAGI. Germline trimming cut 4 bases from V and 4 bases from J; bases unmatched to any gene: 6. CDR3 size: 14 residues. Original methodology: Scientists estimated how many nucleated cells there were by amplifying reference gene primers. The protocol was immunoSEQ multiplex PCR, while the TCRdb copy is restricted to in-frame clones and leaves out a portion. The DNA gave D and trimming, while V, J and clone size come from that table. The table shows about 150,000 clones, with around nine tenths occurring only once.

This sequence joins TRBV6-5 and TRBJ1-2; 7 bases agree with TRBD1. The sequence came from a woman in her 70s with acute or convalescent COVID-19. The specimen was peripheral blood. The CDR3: CASSFGTGVYGYTF. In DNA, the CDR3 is TGTGCCAGCAGTTTCGGAACAGGGGTCTATGGCTACACCTTC.